This T cell receptor beta chain was captured by sequencing in a study of graft-versus-host responses after intestinal transplantation. The protocol was immunoSEQ multiplex PCR, while the TCRdb copy is restricted to in-frame clones and leaves out a portion. This sample has roughly 5,700 clones, with 69% found just once. The CDR3 loop spans 18 amino acids. From germline, CDR1 is MGHRA and CDR2 YSYEKL. Trimming cost V 5 bases and J 1 base; bases outside gene matches: 10. Intraepithelial and lamina propria lymphocytes were isolated from graft specimens. This rearrangement joins TRBV4-1 to TRBJ2-3; TRBD2 agrees at 12 bases. The clonotype was recovered from a human patient who received an intestinal transplant, so some T cells may come from the graft donor. Sequencing was performed on ileum tissue, taken almost 310 days after intestinal transplant. As DNA, the CDR3 is TGCGCCAGCAGCAAGGGGCCACTAGCGGGGGGACGCACAGATACGCAGTATTTT. This translates into CASSKGPLAGGRTDTQYF.